A selection of T cell receptor beta chains follows, all from one sample in a study of shared clonotypes between healthy human individuals. Using immunoSEQ multiplex PCR, the repertoire was profiled, and TCRdb retains in-frame clones only, with some absent. The sample has around 1.6 million clones; 95% to 99% are singletons. Source material: naive CD4+ T cells sorted from blood. These receptors came from a man aged 25 to 40 in good health. The CDR3 runs from the conserved cysteine through the conserved F or W. Each record gives: J gene, V gene, clone size, D gene, CDR3 protein, CDR3 DNA. D genes are given only for firm matches. Clone size appears in some rows only: once, few, many, or a class for an expanded clone.

>TRBJ1-1|TRBV28|.|.
CASSLGVSEAFF
TGTGCCAGCAGTTTAGGCGTGTCTGAAGCTTTCTTT
>TRBJ1-2|TRBV28|.|.
CASSSPGQALTFYGYTF
TGTGCCAGCAGTTCACCGGGACAAGCTTTGACGTTCTATGGCTACACCTTC
>TRBJ2-3|TRBV27|.|TRBD2
CASSSSGRGTDTQYF
TGTGCCAGCAGTTCGAGCGGGAGGGGCACAGATACGCAGTATTTT
>TRBJ1-1|TRBV11-1|.|.
CASSLQALNTEAFF
TGTGCCAGCAGCTTACAAGCCCTGAACACTGAAGCTTTCTTT
>TRBJ1-1|TRBV7-2|.|.
CASSLPLQGWTEAFF
TGTGCCAGCAGCTTACCTCTACAGGGTTGGACTGAAGCTTTCTTT
>TRBJ2-3|TRBV9|once|TRBD2
CASSVGPGLPTDTQYF
TGTGCCAGCAGCGTAGGTCCGGGACTACCCACAGATACGCAGTATTTT
>TRBJ2-1|TRBV4-1|.|TRBD2
CASSQGLAGGIGNEQFF
TGCGCCAGCAGCCAAGGGCTAGCGGGAGGGATTGGTAATGAGCAGTTCTTC
>TRBJ2-7|TRBV9|once|TRBD2
CASSVGLAGVGYEQYF
TGTGCCAGCAGCGTAGGGCTAGCGGGAGTCGGCTACGAGCAGTACTTC
>TRBJ2-5|TRBV18|.|.
CASSPKGHRDFQETQYF
TGTGCCAGCTCACCAAAGGGCCACAGGGACTTCCAAGAGACCCAGTACTTC
>TRBJ2-7|TRBV10-1|.|.
CASSGGGKAHEQYF
TGCGCCAGCAGTGGGGGCGGGAAGGCCCACGAGCAGTACTTC
>TRBJ2-7|TRBV19|.|.
CASSRQEVSYEQYF
TGTGCCAGTAGTCGACAGGAGGTCTCCTACGAGCAGTACTTC
>TRBJ1-1|TRBV18|once|.
CASSPTVSKTNTEAFF
TGTGCCAGCTCACCGACAGTTAGTAAAACGAACACTGAAGCTTTCTTT
>TRBJ2-3|TRBV10-2|once|.
CASQLGGGVPDTQYF
TGCGCCAGCCAACTGGGGGGGGGCGTCCCAGATACGCAGTATTTT
>TRBJ1-5|TRBV7-2|.|.
CASSLGGKGYQPQHF
TGTGCCAGCAGCTTAGGAGGGAAGGGCTATCAGCCCCAGCATTTT
>TRBJ2-3|TRBV7-3|.|.
CASSLSSGGDTQYF
TGTGCCAGCAGCTTAAGTAGTGGGGGAGATACGCAGTATTTT
>TRBJ2-3|TRBV19|.|.
CASRVRGSGDTQYF
TGTGCCAGTAGGGTAAGGGGCTCAGGGGATACGCAGTATTTT
>TRBJ1-5|TRBV4-2|.|.
CASSQSETADQPQHF
TGTGCCAGCAGCCAATCGGAGACGGCGGATCAGCCCCAGCATTTT
>TRBJ2-7|TRBV28|once|.
CASTMGSGRYEQYF
TGTGCCAGCACCATGGGTAGCGGTCGCTACGAGCAGTACTTC
>TRBJ1-1|TRBV15|.|.
CATSRDRFTEAFF
TGTGCCACCAGCAGAGATAGGTTTACTGAAGCTTTCTTT
>TRBJ1-5|TRBV4-1|.|.
CASSQVVGSNQPQHF
TGCGCCAGCAGCCAAGTTGTGGGCTCCAATCAGCCCCAGCATTTT
>TRBJ2-7|TRBV5-6|.|.
CASSRVGASSYEQYF
TGTGCCAGCAGCCGTGTGGGGGCCAGCTCCTACGAGCAGTACTTC
>TRBJ2-1|TRBV2|.|.
CASSAYSEQFF
TGTGCCAGCAGCGCGTACAGTGAGCAGTTCTTC
>TRBJ1-4|TRBV6-5|.|.
CASSSGGADEKLFF
TGTGCCAGCAGTTCGGGGGGGGCGGATGAAAAACTGTTTTTT
>TRBJ2-7|TRBV15|.|.
CATSRDSRVGTGAAYEQYF
TGTGCCACCAGCAGAGATTCACGGGTCGGGACTGGCGCGGCCTACGAGCAGTACTTC
>TRBJ1-2|TRBV7-8|.|TRBD1
CASSVGGADYGYTF
TGTGCCAGCAGCGTAGGGGGCGCGGACTATGGCTACACCTTC
>TRBJ2-4|TRBV6-1|.|TRBD1
CASSDLGQNNIQYF
TGTGCCAGCAGTGACTTGGGACAGAACAACATTCAGTACTTC
>TRBJ2-2|TRBV7-2|.|.
CASSLVPAGELFF
TGTGCCAGCAGCTTAGTCCCGGCCGGGGAGCTGTTTTTT
>TRBJ2-3|TRBV19|.|TRBD2
CASSIGPSGLPDTQYF
TGTGCCAGTAGTATTGGTCCTAGCGGCCTTCCGGATACGCAGTATTTT
>TRBJ2-3|TRBV18|once|.
CASSPPLGVSNTQYF
TGTGCCAGCTCACCACCTCTCGGGGTGTCGAATACGCAGTATTTT
>TRBJ1-2|TRBV7-8|.|TRBD1
CASSLATTLRGQGNEWGYTF
TGTGCCAGCAGCTTAGCTACTACTCTCCGGGGACAGGGTAATGAGTGGGGCTACACCTTC
>TRBJ2-1|TRBV5-1|.|TRBD2
CASSVAGGGYNEQFF
TGCGCCAGCAGCGTAGCGGGAGGGGGCTACAATGAGCAGTTCTTC
>TRBJ2-7|TRBV7-2|.|.
CASSAGLQSSYEQYF
TGTGCCAGCAGCGCGGGACTGCAAAGCTCCTACGAGCAGTACTTC
>TRBJ2-7|TRBV28|.|.
CASSGYEQYF
TGTGCCAGCAGTGGGTACGAGCAGTACTTC
>TRBJ1-3|TRBV6-6|few|.
CASSYSGNTIYF
TGTGCCAGCAGTTACTCTGGAAACACCATATATTTT
>TRBJ2-7|TRBV10-3|.|TRBD2
CAISGGLAGAYEQYF
TGTGCCATCAGTGGGGGACTAGCGGGCGCCTACGAGCAGTACTTC
>TRBJ1-1|TRBV29-1|.|.
CSVGWGNTEAFF
TGCAGCGTTGGATGGGGGAACACTGAAGCTTTCTTT
>TRBJ2-3|TRBV6-6|.|.
CATRDSHTDTQYF
TGTGCCACGAGGGACTCTCACACAGATACGCAGTATTTT
>TRBJ2-7|TRBV28|.|.
CASSFRDEQYF
TGTGCCAGCAGTTTCAGGGACGAGCAGTACTTC
>TRBJ2-3|TRBV5-1|.|.
CASSLLGARGTDTQYF
TGCGCCAGCAGCTTGCTGGGGGCGCGGGGTACAGATACGCAGTATTTT
>TRBJ1-4|TRBV2|.|.
CASARLIEKLFF
TGTGCCAGTGCTAGGCTAATAGAAAAACTGTTTTTT
>TRBJ2-1|TRBV7-9|.|TRBD2
CASSPLRGRAFNEQFF
TGTGCCAGCAGCCCCCTCCGCGGGAGGGCATTCAATGAGCAGTTCTTC
>TRBJ2-7|TRBV28|.|TRBD1
CASRGTVDYEQYF
TGTGCCAGCAGAGGGACAGTCGACTACGAGCAGTACTTC
>TRBJ1-4|TRBV15|.|TRBD1
CATSRGQATNEKLFF
TGTGCCACCAGCAGGGGACAGGCAACTAATGAAAAACTGTTTTTT
>TRBJ2-7|TRBV12-2|.|.
CASRSSNRDQSYEQYF
TGTGCAAGTCGCTCTTCCAATCGGGATCAGAGTTACGAGCAGTACTTC
>TRBJ2-2|TRBV19|.|.
CASQYRKEGAPLTGELFF
TGTGCCAGTCAGTATAGAAAGGAGGGGGCGCCCCTTACCGGGGAGCTGTTTTTT
>TRBJ2-3|TRBV25-1|once|.
CASSEARTFPTDTQYF
TGTGCCAGCAGTGAAGCCCGGACGTTTCCCACAGATACGCAGTATTTT
>TRBJ2-5|TRBV13|.|TRBD2
CASRPYSGTLGETQYF
TGTGCCAGCAGACCATATAGCGGGACCCTGGGGGAGACCCAGTACTTC
>TRBJ1-2|TRBV13|.|.
CASSLGHRRLGNYGYTF
TGTGCCAGCAGCTTGGGACACCGGCGTTTGGGTAACTATGGCTACACCTTC
>TRBJ1-4|TRBV15|.|.
CATSRPQGLFEKLFF
TGTGCCACCAGCAGACCACAGGGCCTCTTCGAAAAACTGTTTTTT
>TRBJ2-5|TRBV14|.|.
CASSPRQLGETQYF
TGTGCCAGCAGCCCTAGACAGCTGGGAGAGACCCAGTACTTC
>TRBJ2-5|TRBV7-6|.|.
CASSLVVSGQETQYF
TGTGCCAGCAGCTTAGTGGTCAGCGGCCAAGAGACCCAGTACTTC
>TRBJ2-7|TRBV29-1|.|.
CSAQSTDYEQYF
TGCAGCGCCCAAAGTACAGACTACGAGCAGTACTTC
>TRBJ2-1|TRBV10-3|.|.
CAISETRNNEQFF
TGTGCCATCAGTGAAACGCGGAACAATGAGCAGTTCTTC
>TRBJ1-2|TRBV30|.|TRBD1
CAWSVQGGSYGYTF
TGTGCCTGGAGTGTACAGGGGGGAAGCTATGGCTACACCTTC
>TRBJ1-1|TRBV28|.|.
CASSFPLTREAFF
TGTGCCAGCAGTTTTCCCCTAACAAGGGAAGCTTTCTTT
>TRBJ2-7|TRBV18|once|.
CASSSSSYEQYF
TGTGCCAGCTCATCCAGCTCCTACGAGCAGTACTTC
>TRBJ2-2|TRBV19|.|TRBD2
CASRPSGTNTGELFF
TGTGCCAGTAGGCCTAGCGGGACGAACACCGGGGAGCTGTTTTTT